These 28 T cell receptor beta chains were sequenced from one sample in a study of CXCR3-negative and CXCR3-positive naive CD8 T cells. 5' RACE with UMI labels generated the TRB cDNA libraries. TCRdb re-called the 5' RACE reads; one entry per CDR3 protein, DNA not given. Its clone listing holds approximately 39,000 distinct CDR3 sequences. Material: memory CD8+ T cells from blood. Source of these receptors: a human donor in good health. Some clones in this sample may be carry-over from other donors' samples.

The chain recombines TRBV7-9 with TRBJ2-4. This CDR3 is built from 15 residues. From germline, CDR1 is SEHNR and CDR2 FQNEAQ (reference sequence). CDR3: CASSSDLLAKNIQYF.

The gene calls are TRBV2 and TRBJ2-2; there is no DNA to check the TCRdb D call of TRBD1. The CDR3 length is 12 residues. Germline CDR1 is SNHLY and CDR2 is FYNNEI. Here the CDR3 reads CASTPTGGELFF.

Measured by frequency, this clonotype is medium-sized. The rearrangement joins TRBV4-3 to TRBJ2-7; absent DNA, TCRdb's TRBD1 call cannot be checked. Germline CDR1 LGHNA, CDR2 YSLEER. The CDR3 length is 15 residues. CDR3 protein: CASSQEEGASYEQYF.

V is TRBV7-8 and J is TRBJ2-7; TCRdb's D gene call, TRBD2, goes unchecked for lack of DNA. The CDR3 sequence is 14 residues long. In germline, CDR1 is SGHVS, CDR2 FQNEAQ. CDR3 protein: CASSSSAGPYEQYF.

V and J are TRBV28 and TRBJ2-5; without DNA, the TCRdb call of TRBD2 cannot be checked. This CDR3 has 15 residues. Germline assignment: CDR1 MDHEN and CDR2 SYDVKM. The CDR3: CASSPWGPTQETQYF.

V is TRBV9 and J is TRBJ2-1; TCRdb gives TRBD1 as the D gene, but with no DNA this cannot be confirmed. Germline V gene lookup returns CDR1 SGDLS and CDR2 YYNGEE. There are 18 residues in the CDR3. The CDR3 region is CASSGSGGGSLSYNEQFF.

The V call is TRBV11-3, the J call TRBJ2-5. The CDR3 is made up of 13 amino acids. The germline gives CDR1 SGHNT, CDR2 YENEEA. This chain's CDR3 is CASSFHSQETQYF.

The chain combines TRBV5-1 with TRBJ2-1. Germline loops: CDR1 SGHRS, CDR2 YFSETQ. The CDR3 runs to 14 residues. The CDR3 region is CASSLEGPYNEQFF.

J is TRBJ2-7 and V is TRBV7-3. The CDR3 loop spans 15 amino acids. Per germline, CDR1 SGHTA and CDR2 FQGTGA. This CDR3 is CASSLTSQPNYEQYF.

The V call is TRBV29-1, the J call TRBJ2-2; the D call from TCRdb, TRBD2, cannot be confirmed without DNA. Germline CDR1 is SQVTM and CDR2 is ANQGSEA. The CDR3 runs 13 residues. CDR3 amino acids: CSVAGGQSGELFF.

The chain links TRBV28 to TRBJ1-2; TCRdb reports TRBD1, a call that lacks DNA to check it against. The CDR3 loop spans 14 amino acids. Germline CDR1 MDHEN, CDR2 SYDVKM. CDR3 amino acids: CASSPPDSSYGYTF.

The V and J genes are TRBV4-2 and TRBJ2-2; the TRBD2 assignment by TCRdb is unverifiable without DNA. CDR1 and CDR2 from the germline V gene are LGHNA and YNFKEQ. The CDR3 is made up of 15 amino acids. CDR3 loop: CASSQTSGGAGELFF.

The chain joins TRBV6-4 to TRBJ2-3; there is no DNA to check the TCRdb D call of TRBD1. The germline V gene encodes CDR1 MRHNA and CDR2 SNTAGT. The CDR3 has 14 amino acids. CDR3 protein: CASSDTGETDTQYF.

This chain uses TRBV25-1 with TRBJ2-7; without DNA, the TCRdb call of TRBD2 cannot be checked. Germline lookup yields CDR1 MGHDK and CDR2 SYGVNS. The CDR3 covers 17 residues. CDR3 region: CASSPTMLGTSEYEQYF.

This rearrangement joins TRBV7-6 to TRBJ1-1; TCRdb selects TRBD1, and the lack of DNA leaves this call unchecked. This CDR3 region has 14 residues. Per germline, CDR1 SGHVS and CDR2 FNYEAQ. The CDR3 here is CASSPRTDHTEAFF.

The gene calls are TRBV28 and TRBJ1-2. The CDR3 spans 13 residues. In germline, CDR1 is MDHEN, CDR2 SYDVKM. The CDR3 loop is CASSLSLLDGYTF.

The V gene is TRBV10-2, the J gene TRBJ2-4; TCRdb proposes TRBD1, but this gene call is untestable without DNA. Germline V gene data show CDR1 as WSHSY and CDR2 as SAAADI. The CDR3 sequence is 13 residues long. The CDR3 region is CASSEQGKNIQYF.

The chain couples TRBV7-8 to TRBJ1-5. The germline V gene encodes CDR1 SGHVS and CDR2 FQNEAQ. The CDR3 is made up of 15 amino acids. The CDR3 sequence: CASSLVTEFNQPQHF.

This chain joins TRBV3-1 and TRBJ2-5; the D call of TRBD1 rests on TCRdb alone, since no DNA is present to check it. CDR1 and CDR2 (germline): LGHDT, YNNKEL (reference sequence). CDR3 length equals 14 residues. The CDR3 loop is CASSQDDRAETQYF.

The chain couples TRBV7-8 to TRBJ1-1. The germline gives CDR1 SGHVS, CDR2 FQNEAQ. This CDR3 is 13 amino acids long. CDR3 loop: CASTLHGNTEAFF.

Here the CDR3 reads CASRFQGIGYTF. V is TRBV6-6 and J is TRBJ1-2; the TCRdb D gene call, TRBD1, has no DNA to confirm it. The length of the CDR3 is 12 residues. Germline CDR1 is MNHNY and CDR2 is SVGAGI (reference sequence).

This chain joins TRBV29-1 and TRBJ2-7; TCRdb's D call, TRBD2, is unchecked because there is no DNA. CDR1 is SQVTM, CDR2 ANQGSEA, per germline. The CDR3 sequence is 13 residues long. CDR3: CSMTSGGLYEQYF.

The V gene is TRBV7-9, the J gene TRBJ2-7. Germline V CDR1 and CDR2: SEHNR, FQNEAQ (reference sequence). The CDR3 is made up of 12 amino acids. This CDR3 reads CASSLDSIEQYF.

The genes are TRBV24-1 and TRBJ2-3; no DNA is available, so the TRBD1 call from TCRdb remains unchecked. The CDR3 is 14 amino acids. CDR1 and CDR2 from the germline V gene are KGHDR and SFDVKD. The CDR3: CATSDPGTVDTQYF.

The CDR3 region is CASSSRPGTGEETQYF. The J gene is TRBJ2-5, the V gene TRBV7-6; with no DNA, the TCRdb D assignment of TRBD1 cannot be verified. This CDR3 region has 16 residues. Looked up from germline, CDR1 is SGHVS and CDR2 is FNYEAQ.

This chain links TRBV2 with TRBJ2-1; TCRdb's D gene call, TRBD2, goes unchecked for lack of DNA. The CDR3 has 14 residues. Looked up from germline, CDR1 is SNHLY and CDR2 is FYNNEI. CDR3 region: CASSEIAGVNEQFF.

The chain combines TRBV15 with TRBJ2-5; TCRdb lists TRBD1, though no DNA is available to test this call. CDR1 is LNHNV, CDR2 YYDKDF, per germline (reference sequence). This CDR3 has 16 amino acids. The CDR3 reads CATSHGRQGTLGTQYF.

This chain joins TRBV7-8 and TRBJ2-3; without DNA, the TCRdb call of TRBD2 cannot be checked. Germline CDR1 and CDR2: SGHVS and FQNEAQ. The CDR3 spans 16 residues. The CDR3 here is CASSQQRLARPDTQYF. The full variable domain, rest sourced from reference TRBV7-8 and TRBJ2-3, is GAGVSQSPRYKVAKRGQDVALRCDPISGHVSLFWYQQALGQGPEFLTYFQNEAQLDKSGLPSDRFFAERPEGSVSTLKIQRTQQEDSAVYLCASSQQRLARPDTQYFGPGTRLTVL.